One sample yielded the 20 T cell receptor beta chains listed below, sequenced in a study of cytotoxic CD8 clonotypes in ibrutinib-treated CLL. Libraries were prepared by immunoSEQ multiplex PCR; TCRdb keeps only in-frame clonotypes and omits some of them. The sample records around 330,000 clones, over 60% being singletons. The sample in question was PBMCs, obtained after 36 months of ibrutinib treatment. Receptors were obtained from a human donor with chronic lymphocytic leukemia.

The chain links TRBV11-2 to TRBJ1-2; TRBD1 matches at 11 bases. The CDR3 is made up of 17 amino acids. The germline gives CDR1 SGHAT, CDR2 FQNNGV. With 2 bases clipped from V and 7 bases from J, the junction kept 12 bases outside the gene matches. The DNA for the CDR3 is TGTGCCAGCAGCTTACACGGGCGAGTAGGGACAGGGGGTGGCTACACCTTC. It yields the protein CASSLHGRVGTGGGYTF.

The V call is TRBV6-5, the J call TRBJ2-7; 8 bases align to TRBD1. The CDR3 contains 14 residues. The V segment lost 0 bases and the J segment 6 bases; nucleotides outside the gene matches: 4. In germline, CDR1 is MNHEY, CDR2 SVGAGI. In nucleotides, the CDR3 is TGTGCCAGCAGTTACTCGACACAGGGGGGCGAGCAGTACTTC. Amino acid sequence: CASSYSTQGGEQYF.

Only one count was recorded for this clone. The CDR3 protein is CASSLGRGRIAYEQYF. In nucleotides, the CDR3 is TGTGCCAGCAGCTTAGGCCGCGGAAGGATTGCCTACGAGCAGTACTTC. The chain has TRBV13 and TRBJ2-7; D gene uncertain. Germline values: CDR1 PRHDT, CDR2 FYEKMQ (reference sequence). The CDR3 runs to 16 residues. Between the trimmed V and J ends, which lost 0 bases and 2 bases, there was a span of 14 bases.

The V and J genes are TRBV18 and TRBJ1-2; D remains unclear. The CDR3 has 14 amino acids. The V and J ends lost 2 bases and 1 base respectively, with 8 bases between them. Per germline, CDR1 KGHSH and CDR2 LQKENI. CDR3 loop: CASSPDRGNYGYTF. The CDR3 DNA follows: TGTGCCAGCTCACCAGACCGGGGTAACTATGGCTACACCTTC.

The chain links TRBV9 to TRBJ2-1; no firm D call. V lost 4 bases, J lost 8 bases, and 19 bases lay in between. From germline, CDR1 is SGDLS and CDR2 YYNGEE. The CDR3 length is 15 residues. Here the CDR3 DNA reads TGTGCCAGCAGCTTCCACCCTCGGCTTGGCGATGAGCAGTTCTTC. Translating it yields CASSFHPRLGDEQFF.

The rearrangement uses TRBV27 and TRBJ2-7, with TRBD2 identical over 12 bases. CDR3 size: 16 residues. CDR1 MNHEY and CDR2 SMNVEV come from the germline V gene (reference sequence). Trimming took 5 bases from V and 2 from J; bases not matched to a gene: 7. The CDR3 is CASSSIGLAGTYEQYF. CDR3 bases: TGTGCCAGCAGTAGTATCGGACTAGCGGGGACCTACGAGCAGTACTTC.

The chain's CDR3 is CASSPPETNYNEQFF. The CDR3 DNA is TGTGCCAGCAGTCCACCGGAGACTAACTACAATGAGCAGTTCTTC. V and J are TRBV9 and TRBJ2-1, with D possibly TRBD2 on 5 matching bases. This CDR3 has 15 residues. V was cut by 5 bases and J by 3 bases, with 15 bases left in between. Germline CDR1 reads SGDLS; CDR2 reads YYNGEE. Based on the CDR3 plus reference TRBV9 and TRBJ2-1, the full variable domain is DSGVTQTPKHLITATGQRVTLRCSPRSGDLSVYWYQQSLDQGLQFLIQYYNGEERAKGNILERFSAQQFPDLHSELNLSSLELGDSALYFCASSPPETNYNEQFFGPGTRLTVL.

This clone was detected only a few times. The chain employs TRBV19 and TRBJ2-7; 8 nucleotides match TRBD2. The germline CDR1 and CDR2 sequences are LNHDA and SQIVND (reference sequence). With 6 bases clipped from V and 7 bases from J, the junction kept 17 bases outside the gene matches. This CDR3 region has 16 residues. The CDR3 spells CASRPSGAGAFREQYF. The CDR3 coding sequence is TGTGCCAGTAGACCCTCGGGAGCGGGAGCGTTCCGGGAGCAGTACTTC.

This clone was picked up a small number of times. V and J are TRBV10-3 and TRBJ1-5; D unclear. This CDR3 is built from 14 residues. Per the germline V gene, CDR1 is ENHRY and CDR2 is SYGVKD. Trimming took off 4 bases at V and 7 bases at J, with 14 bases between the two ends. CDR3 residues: CAISALEGRQPQHF. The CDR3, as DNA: TGTGCCATCAGTGCACTGGAGGGAAGGCAGCCCCAGCATTTT.

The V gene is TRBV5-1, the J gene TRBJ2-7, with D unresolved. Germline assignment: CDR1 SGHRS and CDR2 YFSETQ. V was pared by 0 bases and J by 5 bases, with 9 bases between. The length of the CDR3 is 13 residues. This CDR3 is CASSLGTSDEQYF. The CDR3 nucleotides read TGCGCCAGCAGCTTGGGAACTTCCGACGAGCAGTACTTC.

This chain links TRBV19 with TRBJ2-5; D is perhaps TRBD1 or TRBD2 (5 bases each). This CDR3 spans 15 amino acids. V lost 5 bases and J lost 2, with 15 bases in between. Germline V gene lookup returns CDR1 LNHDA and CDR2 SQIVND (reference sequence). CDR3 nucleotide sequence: TGTGCCAGTAGTCCTCTAGGGACCGATCAAGAGACCCAGTACTTC. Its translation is CASSPLGTDQETQYF.

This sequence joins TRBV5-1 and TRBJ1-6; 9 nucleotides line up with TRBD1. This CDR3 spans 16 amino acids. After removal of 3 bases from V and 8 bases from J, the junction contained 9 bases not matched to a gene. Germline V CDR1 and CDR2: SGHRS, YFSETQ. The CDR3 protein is CASSSISGQGYSPLHF. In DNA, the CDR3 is TGCGCCAGCAGCTCGATTTCGGGACAGGGCTATTCACCCCTCCACTTT.

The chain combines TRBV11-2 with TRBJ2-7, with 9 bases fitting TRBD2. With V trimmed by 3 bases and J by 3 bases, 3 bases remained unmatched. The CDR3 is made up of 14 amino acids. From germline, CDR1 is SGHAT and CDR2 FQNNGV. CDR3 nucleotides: TGTGCCAGCAGCTTTGCTAGCGGGAACTACGAGCAGTACTTC. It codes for CASSFASGNYEQYF.

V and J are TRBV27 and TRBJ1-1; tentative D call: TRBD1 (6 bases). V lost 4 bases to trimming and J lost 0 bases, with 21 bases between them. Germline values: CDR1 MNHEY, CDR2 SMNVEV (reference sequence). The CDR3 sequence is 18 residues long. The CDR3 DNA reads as TGTGCCAGCAGTTCGCTCCTCTGGGGGCGTAACATGAACACTGAAGCTTTCTTT. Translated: CASSSLLWGRNMNTEAFF.

The CDR3 sequence is CASSLGISYNEQFF. The CDR3 DNA sequence: TGTGCCAGCAGCTTAGGGATTTCCTACAATGAGCAGTTCTTC. The chain combines TRBV11-3 with TRBJ2-1; no definite D call. The CDR3 is made up of 14 amino acids. Germline V gives CDR1 SGHNT, CDR2 YENEEA. V lost 1 base to trimming and J lost 1 base, with 5 bases between them.

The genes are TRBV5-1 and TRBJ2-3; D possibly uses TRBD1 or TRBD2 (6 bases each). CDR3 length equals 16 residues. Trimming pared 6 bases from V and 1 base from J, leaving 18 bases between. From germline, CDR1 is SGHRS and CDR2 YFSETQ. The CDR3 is CASTPWRGTGTDTQYF. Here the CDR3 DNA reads TGCGCCAGCACCCCTTGGAGGGGGACTGGCACAGATACGCAGTATTTT.

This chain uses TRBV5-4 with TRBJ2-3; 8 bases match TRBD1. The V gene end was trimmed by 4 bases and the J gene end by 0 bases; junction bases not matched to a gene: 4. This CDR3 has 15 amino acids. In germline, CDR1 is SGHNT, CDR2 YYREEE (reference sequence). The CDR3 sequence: CASSGQGTSTDTQYF. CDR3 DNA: TGTGCCAGCAGCGGACAGGGAACTAGCACAGATACGCAGTATTTT. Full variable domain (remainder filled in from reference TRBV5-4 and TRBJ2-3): ETGVTQSPTHLIKTRGQQVTLRCSSQSGHNTVSWYQQALGQGPQFIFQYYREEENGRGNFPPRFSGLQFPNYSSELNVNALELDDSALYLCASSGQGTSTDTQYFGPGTRLTVL.

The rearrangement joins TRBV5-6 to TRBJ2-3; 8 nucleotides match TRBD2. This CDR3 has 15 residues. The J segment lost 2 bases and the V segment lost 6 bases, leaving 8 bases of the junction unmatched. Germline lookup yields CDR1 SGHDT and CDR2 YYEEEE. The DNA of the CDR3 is TGTGCCAGCACCCGCCGGGGGGGATACACAGATACGCAGTATTTT. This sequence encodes CASTRRGGYTDTQYF.

The CDR3 coding sequence is TGCGCCAGCAGCCAAGATCGGGTCGGCGGATATAGCTATGGCTACACCTTC. Its translation: CASSQDRVGGYSYGYTF. The chain employs TRBV4-1 and TRBJ1-2, with D uncertain. The germline CDR1 and CDR2 sequences are MGHRA and YSYEKL. The CDR3 loop spans 17 amino acids. V was pared by 0 bases and J by 4 bases, with 18 bases between.

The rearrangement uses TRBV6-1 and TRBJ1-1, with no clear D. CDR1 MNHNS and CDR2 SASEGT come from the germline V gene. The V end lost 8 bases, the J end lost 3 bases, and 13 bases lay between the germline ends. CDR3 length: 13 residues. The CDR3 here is CASVALLDTEAFF. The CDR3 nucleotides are TGTGCCAGCGTGGCCCTACTGGACACTGAAGCTTTCTTT.